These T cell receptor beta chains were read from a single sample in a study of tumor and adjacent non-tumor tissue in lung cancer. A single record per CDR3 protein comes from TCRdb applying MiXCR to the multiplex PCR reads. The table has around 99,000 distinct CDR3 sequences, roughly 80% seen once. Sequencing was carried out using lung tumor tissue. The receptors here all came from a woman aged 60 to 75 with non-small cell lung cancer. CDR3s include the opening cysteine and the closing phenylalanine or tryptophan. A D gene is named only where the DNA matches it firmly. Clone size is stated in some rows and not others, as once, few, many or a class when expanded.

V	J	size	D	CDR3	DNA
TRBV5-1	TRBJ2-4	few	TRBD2	CASSVGGTENIQYF	TGCGCCAGCAGCGTCGGGGGGACCGAAAACATTCAGTACTTC
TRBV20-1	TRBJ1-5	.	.	CSAPDRLNNQPQHF	TGCAGTGCACCGGACAGACTAAACAATCAGCCCCAGCATTTT
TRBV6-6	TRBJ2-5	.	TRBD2	CASRGGTSGGRYQVTQYF	TGTGCCAGTAGGGGTGGGACTAGCGGGGGGAGGTACCAAGTGACCCAATACTTC
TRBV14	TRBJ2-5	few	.	CASSLQTGRRETQYF	TGTGCCAGCAGCTTGCAAACAGGGAGGAGAGAGACCCAGTACTTC
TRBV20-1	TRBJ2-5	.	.	CSDRDLWGTQYF	TGCAGTGATAGAGATCTATGGGGGACCCAGTACTTC
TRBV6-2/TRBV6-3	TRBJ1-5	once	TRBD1	CASKTDRDFNQPHQF	TGTGCCAGCAAGACGGACAGGGATTTCAATCAGCCCCATCAGTTT
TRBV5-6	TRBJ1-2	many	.	CASSLGSSYGYTF	TGTGCCAGCAGCTTGGGGTCGTCGTATGGCTACACCTTC
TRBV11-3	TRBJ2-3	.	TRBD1	CASSFVRGTDTECF	TGTGCCAGTAGCTTTGTCAGGGGGACGGATACGGAGTGTTTT
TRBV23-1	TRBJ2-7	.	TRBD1	CASSQFPRTGSYEQYF	TGCGCCAGCAGTCAATTCCCCCGGACAGGCTCCTACGAGCAGTACTTC
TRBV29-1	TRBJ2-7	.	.	CSVERGHNSYEQYF	TGCAGCGTCGAAAGGGGACACAACTCCTACGAGCAGTACTTC
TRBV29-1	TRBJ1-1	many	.	CSVLEGGSNTEAFF	TGCAGCGTTCTGGAGGGGGGGTCGAACACTGAAGCTTTCTTT
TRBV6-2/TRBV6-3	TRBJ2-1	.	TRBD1	CATKDPGQGDEQFF	TGTGCCACCAAGGATCCGGGACAGGGGGATGAGCAGTTCTTC
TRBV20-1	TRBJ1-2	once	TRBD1	CSVRTGGYGYAF	TGCAGTGTTCGGACAGGGGGCTATGGTTACGCCTTC
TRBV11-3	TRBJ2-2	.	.	CANTPGTGVTGELFF	TGTGCCAATACTCCCGGGACGGGAGTAACCGGGGAGCTGTTTTTT
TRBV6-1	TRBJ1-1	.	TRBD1	CASRSYRGTEAFF	TGTGCCAGCCGAAGCTACAGGGGAACTGAAGCTTTCTTT
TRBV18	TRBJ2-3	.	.	CASSPLVASTDTQYF	TGTGCCAGCTCACCACTAGTGGCTAGCACAGATACGCAGTATTTT
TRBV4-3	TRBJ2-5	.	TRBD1	CASSQGTAQETHYF	TGTGCCAGCAGCCAAGGGACAGCCCAAGAGACCCATTACTTC
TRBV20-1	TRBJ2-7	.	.	CNAEGASSGQHF	TGCAATGCCGAGGGTGCTTCTTCGGGGCAGCACTTC
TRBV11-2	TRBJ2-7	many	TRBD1	CASSRTGFEQYF	TGTGCCAGCAGCCGGACAGGGTTCGAGCAGTACTTC
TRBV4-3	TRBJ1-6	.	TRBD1	CASSPGDRGNSLPNF	TGCGCCAGCAGCCCCGGGGACAGGGGAAATTCACTCCCCAACTTT
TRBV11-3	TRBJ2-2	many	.	CASSFNRQGGELFF	TGTGCCAGCAGCTTCAATCGGCAAGGGGGGGAGCTGTTTTTT
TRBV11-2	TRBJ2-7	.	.	CVSNLSSGEQYF	TGTGTCAGCAACTTATCGTCCGGGGAGCAGTACTTC
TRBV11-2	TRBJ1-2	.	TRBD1	CASSQDRTYYAYTF	TGTGCCAGCAGCCAGGACAGGACCTATTATGCCTACACCTTC
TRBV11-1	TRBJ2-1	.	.	CASGRASSYNEHFF	TGTGCCAGCGGCCGGGCAAGCTCCTACAATGAACACTTCTTC
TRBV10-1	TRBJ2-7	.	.	CAGSEQRRSEQYF	TGCGCCGGCAGTGAACAGAGACGAAGTGAGCAGTATTTC
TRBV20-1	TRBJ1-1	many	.	CSAFIPAFF	TGCAGTGCTTTCATACCGGCTTTCTTT
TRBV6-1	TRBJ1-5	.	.	CARRERSEARQPQHF	TGTGCCAGAAGGGAGAGGTCAGAGGCAAGACAGCCCCAGCATTTT
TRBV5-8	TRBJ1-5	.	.	CASMEGSGQPQHF	TGTGCCAGCATGGAGGGGTCCGGGCAGCCCCAGCATTTT
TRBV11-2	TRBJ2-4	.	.	CTSGFPTRGNIQYF	TGTACCAGCGGCTTCCCCACCAGAGGGAACATTCAGTACTTC
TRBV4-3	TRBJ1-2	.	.	CAGSQEATAGYTF	TGCGCCGGTAGCCAAGAGGCGACAGCCGGCTACACCTTC
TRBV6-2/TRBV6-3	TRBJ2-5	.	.	CASSRTIQQETQCF	TGTGCCAGCAGTCGGACTATCCAACAAGAGACCCAATGCTTC
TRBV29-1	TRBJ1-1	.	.	CGGREGIEAIF	TGCGGGGGTCGGGAGGGGATTGAAGCTATCTTT
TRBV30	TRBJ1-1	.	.	CAWRPRGQANTEAIF	TGTGCCTGGAGGCCACGTGGGCAGGCGAACACTGAAGCTATCTTT
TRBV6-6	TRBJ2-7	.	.	CASSDNYEQYF	TGTGCCAGCAGTGACAATTACGAGCAGTACTTC
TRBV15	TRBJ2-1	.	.	CATSRDLSQGHDEQSF	TGTGCCACCAGCAGAGATTTGAGTCAGGGACACGATGAGCAGTCCTTC
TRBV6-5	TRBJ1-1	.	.	CASRDTGGWSIEAFF	TGTGCTAGCAGGGATACAGGAGGCTGGAGCATTGAAGCTTTCTTT
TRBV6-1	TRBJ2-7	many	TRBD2	CASKLAGAYEQYF	TGTGCCAGCAAGCTAGCGGGAGCCTACGAGCAGTACTTC
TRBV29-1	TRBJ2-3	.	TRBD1	CSVGTDSTDTQNF	TGCAGCGTAGGGACAGATAGCACAGATACGCAGAATTTT
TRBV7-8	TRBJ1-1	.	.	CASTNLLNTEAFF	TGTGCCAGCACCAATCTACTGAACACTGAAGCTTTCTTT
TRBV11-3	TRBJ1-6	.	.	CARSLDGRYNSPLHF	TGTGCCAGGAGCTTAGATGGCAGATATAATTCACCCCTCCATTTT
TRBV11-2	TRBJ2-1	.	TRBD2	CASSLVYGGSSYNKQFF	TGTGCCAGCAGCTTAGTGTACGGGGGGAGCTCCTACAATAAGCAGTTCTTT
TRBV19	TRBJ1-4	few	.	CASSSGTPGAEKLFF	TGTGCCAGTAGCAGCGGGACACCCGGGGCTGAAAAACTGTTTTTT
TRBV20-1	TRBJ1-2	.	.	CSANISSVQGYTF	TGCAGTGCTAATATCAGTTCAGTGCAAGGCTACACCTTC
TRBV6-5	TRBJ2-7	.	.	CASRTSLSATLTYEQYF	TGTGCCAGTCGGACCTCACTTAGCGCGACCCTGACCTACGAGCAGTACTTC
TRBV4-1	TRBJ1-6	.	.	CASILPLGGNSPLHF	TGCGCCAGCATCCTCCCTTTGGGAGGGAATTCACCCCTCCACTTT
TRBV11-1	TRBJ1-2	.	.	CASSSQVPFYGYTF	TGTGCAAGCAGCTCACAGGTCCCGTTCTATGGCTATACCTTC
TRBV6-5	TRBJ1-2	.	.	CASRLNGNYGYTF	TGTGCCAGCAGATTGAACGGGAACTATGGCTACACCTTC
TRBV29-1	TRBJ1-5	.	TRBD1	CSVGDSGSGQPQHF	TGCAGCGTCGGGGACAGTGGGAGCGGGCAGCCCCAGCATTTT
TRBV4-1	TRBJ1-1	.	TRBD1	CASSQGQGAKGETFF	TGCGCCAGCAGCCAAGGACAGGGTGCGAAGGGTGAAACTTTCTTT
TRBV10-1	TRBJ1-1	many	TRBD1	CAIYPGTGGLTEAFF	TGCGCCATCTACCCTGGGACAGGGGGCCTGACTGAAGCTTTCTTT
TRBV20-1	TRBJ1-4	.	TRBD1	CSVGEDRDYKMFF	TGCAGTGTTGGGGAGGACAGGGACTATAAAATGTTTTTT
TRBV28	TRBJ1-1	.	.	CASSRSHNTDAFF	TGTGCCAGCAGCCGTTCTCATAACACTGATGCTTTCTTT
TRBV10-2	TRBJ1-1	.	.	CATSDRGTEAFF	TGCGCCACCAGTGATCGGGGGACTGAAGCTTTCTTT
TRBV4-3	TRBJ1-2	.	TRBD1	CASSQDQGAHHGYIF	TGCGCCAGCAGCCAAGATCAGGGGGCGCATCATGGCTACATCTTC
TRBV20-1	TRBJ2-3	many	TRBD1	CSASRQGPQYF	TGCAGTGCCTCCAGACAGGGGCCGCAGTATTTT
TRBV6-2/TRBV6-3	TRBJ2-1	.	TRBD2	CASTGPVLVGRDNEQFF	TGTGCCAGCACCGGTCCCGTTTTAGTGGGGAGGGACAATGAGCAGTTCTTC
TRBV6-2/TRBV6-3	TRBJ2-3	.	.	CASSYGTWQTYTQYF	TGTGCCAGCAGCTATGGGACTTGGCAAACGTATACGCAGTATTTT